What follows are 26 T cell receptor beta chains derived from one specimen sequenced in a study of beta chain features in type 1 diabetes. Study conclusions and caveats: Shortening of TCRB CDR3s, moderate but significant, appeared in all four CD4+ subsets of Type 1 diabetes patients.

No antigens are known for them. Every bit of the isolated RNA underwent reverse transcription, so sequencing read expressed TCRB transcripts. Data came from immunoSEQ multiplex PCR; TCRdb stores just in-frame clones and leaves some out. The sample has 40,000 to 60,000 clones; 50% to 75% are singletons. The sample was stem cell memory CD4+ T cells from blood. These receptors all come from a woman between 25 and 40 years old with type 1 diabetes.

V is TRBV2 and J is TRBJ2-2; D is possibly TRBD1 (5 bases). V gave up 2 bases and J gave up 5 bases, with 12 bases separating them. The germline CDR1 and CDR2 sequences are SNHLY and FYNNEI. This CDR3 has 15 residues. The CDR3 DNA follows: TGTGCCAGCAGTGAACGGCAGGGAACGACCGGGGAGCTGTTTTTT. Protein sequence: CASSERQGTTGELFF.

V is TRBV6-5 and J is TRBJ2-1; no clear D gene. This CDR3 is 12 amino acids long. Germline CDR1 is MNHEY and CDR2 is SVGAGI. The germline V and J ends were trimmed by 5 bases and 8 bases, with 10 bases remaining between them. In nucleotides, the CDR3 is TGTGCCAGCAGTCTACTCGGTTATGAGCAGTTCTTC. This translates into CASSLLGYEQFF.

The chain recombines TRBV4-1 with TRBJ1-1; 10 bases are a match to TRBD1. The V segment lost 0 bases and the J segment 0 bases; nucleotides outside the gene matches: 7. This CDR3 has 18 amino acids. The germline V gene has CDR1 MGHRA and CDR2 YSYEKL. Written as DNA, the CDR3 is TGCGCCAGCAGCCAAGATCGGACAGGGGGTTTTATGAACACTGAAGCTTTCTTT. Its protein product is CASSQDRTGGFMNTEAFF.

The chain has TRBV5-1 and TRBJ2-3; TRBD1 aligns across 7 bases. Germline CDR1 reads SGHRS; CDR2 reads YFSETQ. CDR3 length equals 15 residues. V trimming: 1 base; J trimming: 1 base; junction bases outside the gene matches: 3. This chain's CDR3 is CASSLFGQGTDTQYF. CDR3 DNA: TGCGCCAGCAGCTTGTTTGGACAGGGCACAGATACGCAGTATTTT.

This clone was counted between two and nine times. The chain is built from TRBV29-1 and TRBJ1-1, with 9 bases aligning to TRBD1. V gave up 5 bases and J gave up 5 bases; unmatched junction bases: 6. Germline V gene data show CDR1 as SQVTM and CDR2 as ANQGSEA. This CDR3 has 13 residues. The CDR3 here is CSVLRTGATEAFF. The CDR3 DNA reads TGCAGCGTTCTTCGGACAGGGGCAACTGAAGCTTTCTTT.

This clone has more than one count but fewer than ten. The genes are TRBV30 and TRBJ2-7, with D possibly TRBD2 on 6 matching bases. The length of the CDR3 is 13 residues. Trimming pared 1 base from V and 2 bases from J, leaving 9 bases between. CDR1 and CDR2 from the germline V gene are GTSNPN and SVGIG (reference sequence). DNA for the CDR3: TGTGCCTGGAGTGCACGCGGGGCCTACGAGCAGTACTTC. Its translation is CAWSARGAYEQYF.

The chain has TRBV11-3 and TRBJ2-1; TRBD2 matches 10 bases. The CDR3 spans 15 residues. Trimming cost V 3 bases and J 6 bases; bases outside gene matches: 5. Germline V gene sequence: CDR1 SGHNT, CDR2 YENEEA. The CDR3 nucleotides are TGTGCCAGCAGCTTGGGGGCTAGCGGGAGCAATGAGCAGTTCTTC. This sequence encodes CASSLGASGSNEQFF.

The V call is TRBV7-8, the J call TRBJ2-5; tentatively, D is TRBD2 (6 bases). V was clipped by 3 bases and J by 4 bases, with 12 bases between them. The CDR3 runs to 14 residues. From germline, CDR1 is SGHVS and CDR2 FQNEAQ. The CDR3 DNA sequence: TGTGCCAGCAGCTTCAGGGACGGGAGAGAGACCCAGTACTTC. Amino acid sequence: CASSFRDGRETQYF.

The chain couples TRBV5-1 to TRBJ2-1, with a possible D match to TRBD1 (5 bases). Germline V CDR1 and CDR2: SGHRS, YFSETQ. There are 15 residues in the CDR3. V lost 3 bases and J lost 6, with 16 bases in between. CDR3 protein: CASSSQVVGFNEQFF. The CDR3 coding sequence is TGCGCCAGCAGCTCACAGGTGGTGGGATTCAATGAGCAGTTCTTC.

V gene TRBV5-7 combines with J gene TRBJ1-4; 11 nucleotides align to TRBD1. TRBV5-7 is noted as an ORF with a role that remains uncertain. Germline trimming cut 0 bases from V and 5 bases from J; bases unmatched to any gene: 12. This CDR3 region has 19 residues. CDR3 residues: CASSLAFGQGAWLNEKLFF. DNA of the CDR3: TGTGCCAGCAGCTTGGCTTTCGGACAGGGGGCTTGGTTGAATGAAAAACTGTTTTTT.

The chain couples TRBV30 to TRBJ2-1; perhaps TRBD2 as D (5 bases). Looked up from germline, CDR1 is GTSNPN and CDR2 is SVGIG (reference sequence). This CDR3 comprises 15 residues. V shed 0 bases and J shed 7 bases, with 16 bases lying between them. This CDR3 is CAWSVLEVDLNEQFF. DNA of the CDR3: TGTGCCTGGAGTGTTTTGGAGGTTGATCTGAATGAGCAGTTCTTC.

CDR3 residues: CASSTRLDTQYF. The DNA for the CDR3 is TGTGCCAGCAGCACTAGATTAGATACGCAGTATTTT. V gene TRBV28 combines with J gene TRBJ2-3; D is possibly TRBD2 (5 bases). From germline, CDR1 is MDHEN and CDR2 SYDVKM. The CDR3 extends over 12 amino acids. With 6 bases removed from V and 5 bases from J, the gap between germline ends came to 9 bases.

The V gene is TRBV7-9, the J gene TRBJ2-4; a weak D match, TRBD2 (5 bases). The CDR3 is 13 residues long. Trimming cost V 5 bases and J 7 bases, with 12 bases left between them. Per germline, CDR1 SEHNR and CDR2 FQNEAQ (reference sequence). The CDR3 DNA is TGTGCCAGCAGCCCCGGGCGGGTGAACATTCAGTACTTC. Protein sequence: CASSPGRVNIQYF. The whole variable domain, filled in from reference TRBV7-9 and TRBJ2-4, reads DTGVSQNPRHKITKRGQNVTFRCDPISEHNRLYWYRQTLGQGPEFLTYFQNEAQLEKSRLLSDRFSAERPKGSFSTLEIQRTEQGDSAMYLCASSPGRVNIQYFGAGTRLSVL.

This clone was seen more than once but under ten times. The J gene is TRBJ1-2, the V gene TRBV18; 9 bases agree with TRBD1. Germline V gene lookup returns CDR1 KGHSH and CDR2 LQKENI. The CDR3 has 13 amino acids. The ends lost 4 bases at V and 7 bases at J; junction bases unmatched: 4. CDR3 bases: TGTGCCAGCTCACGGGGACAGGGTCGTGGCTACACCTTC. Its translation is CASSRGQGRGYTF.

This clone has just a few counts. The V gene is TRBV15, the J gene TRBJ2-1, with 9 bases identical to TRBD2. This CDR3 has 13 residues. Trimming cost V 3 bases and J 11 bases; bases outside gene matches: 5. Germline V gives CDR1 LNHNV, CDR2 YYDKDF (reference sequence). CDR3 coding DNA: TGTGCCACCAGCAGGGGACTAGCTAATCAGCAGTTCTTC. Translating it yields CATSRGLANQQFF.

The V call is TRBV9, the J call TRBJ2-1; maybe TRBD2 (6 bases). Germline CDR1 reads SGDLS; CDR2 reads YYNGEE. The CDR3 is 13 amino acids. With 5 bases removed from V and 5 bases from J, the gap between germline ends came to 11 bases. CDR3 sequence: CASSSGPDNEQFF. The CDR3 bases are TGTGCCAGCAGTAGCGGTCCCGACAATGAGCAGTTCTTC.

The rearrangement uses TRBV11-2 and TRBJ2-5; possible D gene TRBD1, 6 bases. There are 16 residues in the CDR3. Germline CDR1 SGHAT, CDR2 FQNNGV. V was clipped by 5 bases and J by 5 bases, with 21 bases between them. Here the CDR3 DNA reads TGTGCCAGCAGCCGCTTTCCTCCAGGGGCGGCGGAGACCCAGTACTTC. Amino acids: CASSRFPPGAAETQYF.

This chain links TRBV9 with TRBJ2-1; TRBD2 matches 10 bases. V trimming: 4 bases; J trimming: 0 bases; junction bases outside the gene matches: 1. This CDR3 has 15 residues. Germline CDR1 and CDR2: SGDLS and YYNGEE. For the CDR3, the DNA is TGTGCCAGCAGCCTAGCGGGAGACTCCTACAATGAGCAGTTCTTC. Translated: CASSLAGDSYNEQFF.

The chain carries TRBV14 and TRBJ1-1; 7 bases agree with TRBD1. Germline assignment: CDR1 SGHDN and CDR2 FVKESK. This CDR3 comprises 18 residues. V trimming: 9 bases; J trimming: 2 bases; junction bases outside the gene matches: 21. CDR3 bases: TGTGCCAGGCCGGGACAGACCGACCCCGAGGGGCATAACACTGAAGCTTTCTTT. It yields the protein CARPGQTDPEGHNTEAFF.

The chain links TRBV7-2 to TRBJ2-3; 7 bases match TRBD2. Looked up from germline, CDR1 is SGHTA and CDR2 is FQGNSA. The CDR3 extends over 14 amino acids. Losses at the gene ends were 2 bases for V and 5 bases for J; bases not matched to a gene: 4. CDR3 protein: CASSLLSGRDTQYF. In DNA, the CDR3 is TGTGCCAGCAGCTTACTTAGCGGGCGAGATACGCAGTATTTT. The full variable domain, its missing parts supplied by reference TRBV7-2 and TRBJ2-3, is GAGVSQSPSNKVTEKGKDVELRCDPISGHTALYWYRQSLGQGLEFLIYFQGNSAPDKSGLPSDRFSAERTGGSVSTLTIQRTQQEDSAVYLCASSLLSGRDTQYFGPGTRLTVL.

The V call is TRBV6-5, the J call TRBJ1-2, with 11 nucleotides matching TRBD1. The J segment lost 6 bases and the V segment lost 4 bases, leaving 1 base of the junction unmatched. Germline V gene lookup returns CDR1 MNHEY and CDR2 SVGAGI. The CDR3 is 13 residues long. For the CDR3, the DNA is TGTGCCAGCAGTTGGACAGGGGGCAATGGCTACACCTTC. Translation gives CASSWTGGNGYTF.

This sequence joins TRBV7-8 and TRBJ2-1; 9 bases are shared with TRBD1. The CDR3 sequence is 15 residues long. J was trimmed by 3 bases and V by 1 base; bases with no gene match: 1. Germline lookup yields CDR1 SGHVS and CDR2 FQNEAQ. The CDR3 is CASSLGTGDYNEQFF. The CDR3 nucleotides are TGTGCCAGCAGCTTAGGGACAGGGGACTACAATGAGCAGTTCTTC.

The chain links TRBV30 to TRBJ2-5, with D possibly matching TRBD2 (5 bases). V was cut by 2 bases and J by 2 bases, with 6 bases left in between. This CDR3 has 12 residues. Germline CDR1 GTSNPN, CDR2 SVGIG (reference sequence). The DNA of the CDR3 is TGTGCCTGGAGTCGGGATCAAGAGACCCAGTACTTC. Translated, it gives CAWSRDQETQYF.

The CDR3 region is CAWRGGTGTSDTGELFF. The CDR3 DNA reads as TGTGCCTGGAGGGGAGGAACCGGGACTAGCGACACCGGGGAGCTGTTTTTT. The chain has TRBV30 and TRBJ2-2; 10 positions agree with TRBD2. Per germline, CDR1 GTSNPN and CDR2 SVGIG (reference sequence). J was trimmed by 3 bases and V by 3 bases; bases with no gene match: 10. CDR3 length: 17 amino acids.

This sequence joins TRBV7-9 and TRBJ2-7, with 13 bases that match TRBD2. Germline V lookup: CDR1 SEHNR, CDR2 FQNEAQ (reference sequence). This CDR3 is built from 18 residues. Losses at the gene ends were 4 bases for V and 2 bases for J; bases not matched to a gene: 11. The chain's CDR3 is CASSSLAGGPLSPYEQYF. Written as DNA, the CDR3 is TGTGCCAGCAGCTCACTAGCGGGAGGGCCTCTATCCCCCTACGAGCAGTACTTC.

The DNA of the CDR3 is TGTGCCAGTAGTATAGCGGGAGGGATAGATACGCAGTATTTT. Translated: CASSIAGGIDTQYF. The rearrangement uses TRBV19 and TRBJ2-3; the match to TRBD2 covers 8 bases. V lost 1 base, J lost 5 bases, and 2 bases stayed unmatched. CDR3 length: 14 amino acids. Germline CDR1 is LNHDA and CDR2 is SQIVND (reference sequence). Using reference TRBV19 and TRBJ2-3 for the parts outside the CDR3, the full variable domain is DGGITQSPKYLFRKEGQNVTLSCEQNLNHDAMYWYRQDPGQGLRLIYYSQIVNDFQKGDIAEGYSVSREKKESFPLTVTSAQKNPTAFYLCASSIAGGIDTQYFGPGTRLTVL.